The clone carrying this TCR beta chain turned up a few times. What it binds is not known. The data stem from a study of identical twins. Study-wide results and caveats: Models predicted too little out-of-frame TCR alpha sharing in monozygotic twins. Invariant MAIT and iNKT cells are populations that could partly confound zero-insertion analyses. Within cord blood, abundant beta clonotypes carried fewer insertions, but memory repertoires showed no such trend.

Using its own MiXCR run on the 5' RACE reads, TCRdb lists one record per CDR3 protein. The table shows some 1,600,000 distinct CDR3 sequences, with about 30% occurring only once. The sample comprised cord blood. This sequence was found in a newborn girl in good health.

The DNA for the CDR3 is TGTGCCAGCAGGCGTACAGGGTGGTCCTACGAGCAGTACTTC. It translates to CASRRTGWSYEQYF. The chain combines TRBV28 with TRBJ2-7; tentatively, D is TRBD1 (6 bases). The CDR3 totals 14 residues. Per germline, CDR1 MDHEN and CDR2 SYDVKM. V was cut by 6 bases and J by 1 base, with 13 bases left in between.